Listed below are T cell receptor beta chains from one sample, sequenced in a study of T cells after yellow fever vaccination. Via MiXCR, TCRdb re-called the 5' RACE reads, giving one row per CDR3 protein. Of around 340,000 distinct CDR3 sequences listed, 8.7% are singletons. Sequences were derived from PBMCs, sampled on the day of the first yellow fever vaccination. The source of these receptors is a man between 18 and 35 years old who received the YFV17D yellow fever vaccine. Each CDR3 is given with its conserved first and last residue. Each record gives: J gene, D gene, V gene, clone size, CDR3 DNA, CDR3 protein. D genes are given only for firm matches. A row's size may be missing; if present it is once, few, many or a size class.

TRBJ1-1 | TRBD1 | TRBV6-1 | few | TGTGCCAGCAGGGACAGGGTTAGGGGCGAAGCTTTCTTT | CASRDRVRGEAFF
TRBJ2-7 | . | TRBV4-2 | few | TGTGCCAGCAGCCAAGACGTTTCCGAGCAGTACTTC | CASSQDVSEQYF
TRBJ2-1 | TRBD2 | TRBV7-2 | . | TGTGCCAGCAGCTACATAGCGGGGGGGGATTACAATGAGCAGTTCTTC | CASSYIAGGDYNEQFF
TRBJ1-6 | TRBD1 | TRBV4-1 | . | TGCGCCAGCAGCCGGACAGGGGATTTTTCACCCCTCCACTTT | CASSRTGDFSPLHF
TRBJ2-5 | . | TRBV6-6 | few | TGTGCCAGCCGGGGACTCCCCCAAGAGACCCAGTACTTC | CASRGLPQETQYF
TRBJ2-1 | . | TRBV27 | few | TGTGCCAGCAGTTTAAGTGGGAATTCCTACAATGAGCAGTTCTTC | CASSLSGNSYNEQFF
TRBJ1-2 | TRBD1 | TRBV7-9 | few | TGTGCCAGCAGCTTATTACGGCGGACAGGGGAGGGCTACACCTTC | CASSLLRRTGEGYTF
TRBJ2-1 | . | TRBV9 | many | TGTGCCAGCAGCGTAGTGCAATCCGGCTCCTACAATGAGCAGTTCTTC | CASSVVQSGSYNEQFF
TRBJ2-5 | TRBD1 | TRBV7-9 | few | TGTGCCAGCAGCCCAAACAGGGGGCGGAAGGAGACCCAGTACTTC | CASSPNRGRKETQYF
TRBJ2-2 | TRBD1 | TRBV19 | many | TGTGCCAGTCATGACGACAGGGGAGGCACCGGGGAGCTGTTTTTT | CASHDDRGGTGELFF
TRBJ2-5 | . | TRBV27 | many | TGTGCCAGCAGTACCCGTGGGGAGACCCAGTACTTC | CASSTRGETQYF
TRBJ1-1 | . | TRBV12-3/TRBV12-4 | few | TGTGCCAGCGGCGGGGTGGGGGCCACTGAAGCTTTCTTT | CASGGVGATEAFF
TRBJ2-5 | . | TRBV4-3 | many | TGCGCCAGCAGCCAAGATCTCTCCACAGAGTCGCGTCGTCAAGAGACCCAGTACTTC | CASSQDLSTESRRQETQYF
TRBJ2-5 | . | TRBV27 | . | TGTGCCAGCAGCCGAGAGGAGAGGGGGGAGACCCAGTACTTC | CASSREERGETQYF
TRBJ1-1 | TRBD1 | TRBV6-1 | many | TGTGCCAGCAGCCGAACTGAACCGAACAGGGGCGCTGAAGCTTTCTTT | CASSRTEPNRGAEAFF
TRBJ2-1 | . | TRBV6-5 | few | TGTGCCAGCAGATCAGGGACCAATGAGCAGTTCTTC | CASRSGTNEQFF
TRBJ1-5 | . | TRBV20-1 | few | TGCAGTGCTAGGGGTAACGGCAATCAGCCCCAGCATTTT | CSARGNGNQPQHF
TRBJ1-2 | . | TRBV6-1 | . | TGTGCCAGCAGGCCAACCCCGACAGGCGCCTATGGCTACACCTTC | CASRPTPTGAYGYTF
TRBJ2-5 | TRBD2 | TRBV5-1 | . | TGCGCCAGCAGCGGCGGGGGGGCCGGAGAGACCCAGTACTTC | CASSGGGAGETQYF
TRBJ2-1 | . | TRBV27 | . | TGTGCCAGCAGTTTAAGGGGGGGGACAGCTTGGCATGAGCAGTTCTTC | CASSLRGGTAWHEQFF
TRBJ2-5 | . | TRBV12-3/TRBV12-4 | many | TGTGCCAGCAGTTCCGTGACAGCGGCGGGGACCCAGTACTTC | CASSSVTAAGTQYF
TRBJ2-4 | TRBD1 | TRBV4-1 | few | TGCGCCAGCAGCCAAGACCCGGGACAGACAAACATTCAGTACTTC | CASSQDPGQTNIQYF